The following is a T cell receptor (beta chain) sequence with its context. A junction boundary mismatches the germline segment, possibly from a read error. For repertoire sequencing, the TCR beta CDR3 regions were amplified from RNA transcripts. First-round RT-PCR used HTBI primers; second-round multiplex PCR followed. TCRdb itself ran the multiplex PCR reads through MiXCR, one entry per CDR3 protein. Counted here are about 380,000 distinct CDR3 sequences, over 15% occurring once; the ten biggest clones make up around 7%. These data belong to a study of Graves' ophthalmopathy and Graves' hyperthyroidism. Study details: Peripheral blood was gathered at the point of initial diagnosis, before any treatment started.

From fresh peripheral blood, 8 to 10 ml in volume, the PBMCs were obtained. The sequencing sample was made of peripheral blood. The receptor was isolated from a woman under 30 with stable Graves' hyperthyroidism.

As DNA, the CDR3 is TGTGCCAGCCGACTAGCGGGGAAAAACATTAAGTACTTC. Protein: CASRLAGKNIKYF. The chain employs TRBV28 and TRBJ2-4; 11 nucleotides line up with TRBD2. CDR3 length: 13 amino acids. CDR1 MDHEN and CDR2 SYDVKM come from the germline V gene.